The entry below describes one T cell receptor (beta chain). The data derive from a study of PD-L1 blockade in urothelial cancer. For the study at large: Timepoints chosen for blood analysis were 3 weeks (second dose) and 6 weeks after treatment start.

Time point in this sample: peripheral blood 6 weeks after treatment start. PCRs were each spiked with synthetic TCR analog templates. Produced via immunoSEQ multiplex PCR; TCRdb's table is partial and in-frame only. The table has 50,000 or so clones, approximately 84% seen once. The clonotype was recovered from a man aged 55 to 70 with urothelial cancer. This specimen consisted of PBMCs, obtained around atezolizumab (anti-PD-L1) treatment.

In DNA, the CDR3 is TGTGCCATCAGTGACCGGGGACAGGGAACCTACGAGCAGTACTTC. Amino acid sequence: CAISDRGQGTYEQYF. This sequence joins TRBV10-3 and TRBJ2-7; 9 nucleotides line up with TRBD1. The CDR3 consists of 15 residues. V trimming: 3 bases; J trimming: 2 bases; junction bases outside the gene matches: 5. Germline loops: CDR1 ENHRY, CDR2 SYGVKD.